Listed below are T cell receptor beta chains from one sample, sequenced in a study of control samples from healthy donors and cancer patients. Only in-frame clones appear in the TCRdb table, and some are missing; sequencing was by immunoSEQ multiplex PCR. Of about 89,000 clones listed, roughly 86% are singletons. The sample taken for sequencing was blood. These receptors were obtained from a young man in good health. The CDR3 runs from the conserved cysteine through the conserved F or W. Only some rows state a clone size, as once, few, many or a class for expanded clones.

CASKGTGANTGELFF,TRBV2,NA,TRBJ2-2
CASGDGQGSPLHF,TRBV12-5,NA,TRBJ1-6
CASSQEHRLDNEQFF,TRBV3-1/TRBV3-2,NA,TRBJ2-1
CASAAGLNTEAFF,TRBV5-1,NA,TRBJ1-1
CASSYSGQGDSPLHF,TRBV6-5,NA,TRBJ1-6
CASSPTDWHSGNTIYF,TRBV11-2,NA,TRBJ1-3
CATTDLPRSGYTF,TRBV19,NA,TRBJ1-2
CASSPGVGAGTF,TRBV12-3/TRBV12-4,NA,TRBJ1-2
CASSFGGWSSYEQYF,TRBV5-4,NA,TRBJ2-7
CASSFEDRGTNEKLFF,TRBV27,NA,TRBJ1-4
CATSSRSGEETQYF,TRBV15,NA,TRBJ2-5
CASSPPGTVHTEAFF,TRBV21-1,NA,TRBJ1-1
CASSVGGLSGNTIYF,TRBV9,NA,TRBJ1-3
CASSNIATGQRDTQYF,TRBV11-2,NA,TRBJ2-3
CASSLAAKSSGANVLTF,TRBV7-2,NA,TRBJ2-6
CASSQDFGTSGQETQYF,TRBV4-2,NA,TRBJ2-5
CASSPYPGGATNEKLFF,TRBV19,NA,TRBJ1-4
CASSLGNRGSNQPQHF,TRBV19,NA,TRBJ1-5
CAWSVGRGYNQPQHF,TRBV30,NA,TRBJ1-5
CASSASTGAGELFF,TRBV11-1,NA,TRBJ2-2
CASSYSTQTSNSPLHF,TRBV6-5,once,TRBJ1-6
CASSASGGSGNTIYF,TRBV25-1,NA,TRBJ1-3
CASSPRGRANTYNSPLHF,TRBV6-6,NA,TRBJ1-6
CASVRVGGGNYGYTF,TRBV28,NA,TRBJ1-2
CASTQTGQGAFGYTF,TRBV27,NA,TRBJ1-2
CASSSFPGQGGTEAFF,TRBV7-2,NA,TRBJ1-1
CASSPSQGALDTQYF,TRBV18,NA,TRBJ2-3
CAISRGPNTSRTDTQYF,TRBV21-1,NA,TRBJ2-3
CASSFSTGGTYEQYF,TRBV5-4,NA,TRBJ2-7
CASNPGGGISYEQYF,TRBV5-6,NA,TRBJ2-7
CASSARSGTGNYGYTF,TRBV9,NA,TRBJ1-2
CASSYSWDRDSKTF,TRBV6-5,NA,TRBJ1-2
CATSDFGLGVADTQYF,TRBV24-1,once,TRBJ2-3
CASRYAGGQNTEAFF,TRBV6-5,NA,TRBJ1-1
CASTTGADYNEQFF,TRBV6-5,NA,TRBJ2-1
CASSDRGIGNEQFF,TRBV14,NA,TRBJ2-1